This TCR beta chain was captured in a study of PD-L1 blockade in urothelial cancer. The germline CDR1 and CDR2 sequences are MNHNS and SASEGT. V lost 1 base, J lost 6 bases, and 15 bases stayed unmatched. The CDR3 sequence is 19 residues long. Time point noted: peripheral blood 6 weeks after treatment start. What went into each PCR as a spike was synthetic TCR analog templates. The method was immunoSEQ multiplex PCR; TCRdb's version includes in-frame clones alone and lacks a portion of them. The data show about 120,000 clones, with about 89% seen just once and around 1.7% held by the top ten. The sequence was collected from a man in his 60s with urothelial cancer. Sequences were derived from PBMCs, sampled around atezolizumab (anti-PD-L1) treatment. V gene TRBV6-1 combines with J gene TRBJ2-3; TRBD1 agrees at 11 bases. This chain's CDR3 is CASSEGKMAWTGGKDTQYF. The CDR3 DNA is TGTGCCAGCAGTGAAGGGAAGATGGCCTGGACAGGGGGCAAGGATACGCAGTATTTT.